The present T cell receptor (beta chain) was sequenced within a study of T cell repertoires in cytomegalovirus infection. Overall study: A matching HLA type, together with CMV infection, was signaled by public TCR beta signatures.

TCRdb reprocessed the reads with MiXCR, giving one entry per CDR3 protein. This sample has 250,000 to 300,000 distinct CDR3 sequences, with around 9% found just once. This CDR3 comprises 14 residues. V lost 3 bases and J lost 6, with 12 bases in between. The receptor's source is a human donor in good health (CMV status not recorded). Some clones in this sample may be carry-over from other donors' samples. Sequencing was carried out using PBMCs. The V and J genes are TRBV12-3 or TRBV12-4 and TRBJ1-5; tentative D call: TRBD1 (6 bases). The DNA of the CDR3 is TGTGCCAGCAGTTTGGCCAGGGGAGGTCAGCCCCAGCATTTT. As protein: CASSLARGGQPQHF.